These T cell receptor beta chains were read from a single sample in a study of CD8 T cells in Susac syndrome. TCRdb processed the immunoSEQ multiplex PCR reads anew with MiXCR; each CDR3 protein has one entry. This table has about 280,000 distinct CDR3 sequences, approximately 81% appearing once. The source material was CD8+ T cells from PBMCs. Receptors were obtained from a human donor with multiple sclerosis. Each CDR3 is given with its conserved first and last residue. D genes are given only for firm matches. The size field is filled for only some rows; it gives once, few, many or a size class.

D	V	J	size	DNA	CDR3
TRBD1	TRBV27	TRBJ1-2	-	TGTGCCAGCCTGGGACAGCCAGGGAACTATGGCTACACCTTC	CASLGQPGNYGYTF
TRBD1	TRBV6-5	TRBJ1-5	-	TGTGCCAGCAGTATAGACAGGGTCGGCAATCAGCCCCAGCATTTT	CASSIDRVGNQPQHF
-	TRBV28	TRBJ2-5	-	TGTGCCAGCAGTTTAATTAGGGAAGCGACCCAGTACTTC	CASSLIREATQYF
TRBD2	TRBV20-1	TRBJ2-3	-	TGCAGTGCTTGCGGACTAGCGGGAGCTCCAGATACGCAGTATTTT	CSACGLAGAPDTQYF
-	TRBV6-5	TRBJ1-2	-	TGTGCCAGCAGTTACTCTGGGCACTCTGACTATGGCTACACCTTC	CASSYSGHSDYGYTF
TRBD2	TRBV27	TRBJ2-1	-	TGTGCCAGCAGTTTCTCTAGCGGGAGCGATGAGCAGTTCTTC	CASSFSSGSDEQFF
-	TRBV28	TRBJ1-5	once	TGTGCCAGCAGAGCAGGGGAACAGCCCCAGCATTTT	CASRAGEQPQHF
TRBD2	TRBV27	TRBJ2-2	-	TGTGCCAGCAGTTCTGGTAGCGGGAGGGTCGGCGGGGAGCTGTTTTTT	CASSSGSGRVGGELFF
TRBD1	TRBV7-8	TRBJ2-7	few	TGTGCCAGCAGCGTAAATACAGGGGCCTACGAGCAGTACTTC	CASSVNTGAYEQYF
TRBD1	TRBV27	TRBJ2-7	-	TGTGCCAGCAGTTTCGGACAGGGGAACTACGAGCAGTACTTC	CASSFGQGNYEQYF
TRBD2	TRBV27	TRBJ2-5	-	TGTGCCAGCAGTTTATCCATCCCGGGAGGGCCTAGGGAGACCCAGTACTTC	CASSLSIPGGPRETQYF
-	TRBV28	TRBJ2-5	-	TGTGCCAGCTCAAGGTTTCAAGAGACCCAGTACTTC	CASSRFQETQYF
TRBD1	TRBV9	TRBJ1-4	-	TGTGCCAGCAGCGTAGAGGGGACAGCACGGGGTGAAAAACTGTTTTTT	CASSVEGTARGEKLFF
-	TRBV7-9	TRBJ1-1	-	TGTGCCAGCAGCTTCGAGGGGAGAGCTTTCTTT	CASSFEGRAFF
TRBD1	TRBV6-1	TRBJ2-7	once	TGTGCCAGCAGTGCGGGACAGGGGACTTGGTACGAGCAGTACTTC	CASSAGQGTWYEQYF
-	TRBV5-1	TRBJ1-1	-	TGCGCCAGCAGCTTCGGGGTGGGGGAGAACACTGAAGCTTTCTTT	CASSFGVGENTEAFF
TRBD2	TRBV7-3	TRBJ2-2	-	TGTGCCAGCAGCCCCGGGGTAGCGGGAGGGGGAGCCACCGGGGAGCTGTTTTTT	CASSPGVAGGGATGELFF